This TCR beta chain is drawn from a study of blood T cells in healthy people across ages. Donation came from healthy Caucasian individuals in Russia who were aged roughly 6 to 95. Every sample yielded at least 6.5 million isolated PBMCs. Through a sample-barcoded 5' primer and a J-beta primer mix, a second PCR was run for roughly 6 to 11 cycles. A template-switch adaptor that had 12 random nucleotides put a tag on each cDNA molecule. Sequencing recovered at least 2.5 million CDR3-containing paired-end reads from each sample. TCRdb re-called the 5' RACE reads through MiXCR, storing one row per CDR3 protein. The sample includes roughly 720,000 distinct CDR3 sequences, roughly 50% seen only once; the top ten take approximately 40%. This TCR was recovered from an elderly man in good health. Sequenced: blood.

CDR3 sequence reads: CASRQAGGRATNEKLFF. CDR3 coding DNA: TGTGCCAGCAGGCAGGCGGGGGGTCGTGCAACTAATGAAAAACTGTTTTTT. The chain has TRBV3-1 and TRBJ1-4, with a weak D call TRBD1 (5 bases). CDR1 is LGHDT and CDR2 is YNNKEL in the germline V gene (reference sequence). V shed 6 bases and J shed 0 bases, with 17 bases lying between them. CDR3 length equals 17 residues.